Described below is a single T cell receptor (beta chain) sequence and its context. Its target is unknown. This sample is part of a study of response to subunit inactivated influenza vaccine. General study points: Authors suggested each seasonal influenza vaccination recruits few new T cells.

Germline CDR1 reads SGHVS; CDR2 reads FQNEAQ. The CDR3 is made up of 14 amino acids. Between the trimmed V and J ends, which lost 1 base and 5 bases, there was a span of 12 bases. TCRdb fed the RT-PCR reads into MiXCR, producing one record per CDR3 protein. The sample shows roughly 760,000 distinct CDR3 sequences, 21% of them seen only once. This TCR came from a man in his forties or fifties who received an inactivated influenza vaccine. The chain recombines TRBV7-8 with TRBJ2-7; the D is unclear. The material sequenced was PBMCs from blood, taken roughly 5 days after vaccination. The CDR3 DNA reads as TGTGCCAGCAGCTTAGGTCCGCTTTCTGACGAGCAGTACTTC. Residues: CASSLGPLSDEQYF. The full variable domain, rest sourced from reference TRBV7-8 and TRBJ2-7, is GAGVSQSPRYKVAKRGQDVALRCDPISGHVSLFWYQQALGQGPEFLTYFQNEAQLDKSGLPSDRFFAERPEGSVSTLKIQRTQQEDSAVYLCASSLGPLSDEQYFGPGTRLTVT.